These T cell receptor beta chains were read from a single sample in a study of blood T cell repertoires in COVID-19. Only in-frame clones appear in the TCRdb table, and some are missing; sequencing was by immunoSEQ multiplex PCR. The data hold around 140,000 clones, with more than 85% observed a single time. Source material: peripheral blood. These receptors all stem from a man aged 55 to 69 with active or convalescent COVID-19. CDR3s include the opening cysteine and the closing phenylalanine or tryptophan. A D gene is named only where the DNA matches it firmly. Clone size, where shown, is once, few, many, or a class for clones that have expanded.

CDR3 length	V gene	D gene	J gene	clone size	CDR3 DNA	CDR3 protein
13	TRBV6-4	-	TRBJ2-1	-	TGTGCCAGCATCCAAGCGGAGTACAATGAGCAGTTCTTC	CASIQAEYNEQFF
15	TRBV28	TRBD1	TRBJ2-3	-	TGTGCCAGCAGCCCGACAGGGATTAGCACAGATACGCAGTATTTT	CASSPTGISTDTQYF
13	TRBV27	-	TRBJ1-1	-	TGTGCCAGCATCCGGCAGGGGAACACTGAAGCTTTCTTT	CASIRQGNTEAFF
14	TRBV6-5	TRBD1	TRBJ1-2	few	TGTGCCAGCGGAAGACAGGGGGCCTGGGATGGCTACACCTTC	CASGRQGAWDGYTF
15	TRBV18	-	TRBJ2-5	-	TGTGCCAGCTCACCCCAGGGAACCCGGGAAGAGACCCAGTACTTC	CASSPQGTREETQYF
14	TRBV2	TRBD1	TRBJ1-5	-	TGTGCCAGCAGCGGGACAGGGGGCAATCAGCCCCAGCATTTT	CASSGTGGNQPQHF
16	TRBV27	-	TRBJ1-2	-	TGTGCCAGCAGACGTGAGTGGGCGAAAGCTAACTATGGCTACACCTTC	CASRREWAKANYGYTF
14	TRBV27	-	TRBJ1-4	-	TGTGCCAGCAGTTTAGAGGGATTCAATGAAAAACTGTTTTTT	CASSLEGFNEKLFF
13	TRBV30	-	TRBJ1-2	once	TGTGCCTGGCGAAGGAAATTAGGGGATGGCTACACCTTC	CAWRRKLGDGYTF
12	TRBV19	-	TRBJ1-2	-	TGTGCCAGTAGGAAAGCTAGCTATGGCTACACCTTC	CASRKASYGYTF
17	TRBV4-2	TRBD2	TRBJ2-1	-	TGTGCCAGCAGCCAAGATCCTTTAGCGGGGGCGTACAATGAGCAGTTCTTC	CASSQDPLAGAYNEQFF
16	TRBV6-5	TRBD1	TRBJ1-2	-	TGTGCCAGCAGTTCCGCCGCCTTGGGACAGCCGAAACGCTACACCTTC	CASSSAALGQPKRYTF
14	TRBV9	TRBD1	TRBJ1-6	-	TGTGCCAGCAGCGTAGAACAGGGGGTAGGACCCCTCCACTTT	CASSVEQGVGPLHF
18	TRBV5-1	-	TRBJ2-3	-	TGCGCCAGCAGCTTCCCCAGGGGTCAGGACTCTAGGACAGATACGCAGTATTTT	CASSFPRGQDSRTDTQYF
15	TRBV6-9	TRBD1	TRBJ2-7	-	TGTGCCAACCTTAGACAGGGAATAAACCCCTACGAGCAGTACTTC	CANLRQGINPYEQYF
14	TRBV20-1	-	TRBJ1-3	once	TGCAGTGCTACTGACAGGTACTCTGGAAACACCATATATTTT	CSATDRYSGNTIYF
12	TRBV28	TRBD1	TRBJ2-5	-	TGTGCCATCCAGGGGGTCCAAGAGACCCAGTACTTC	CAIQGVQETQYF
14	TRBV7-3	-	TRBJ2-7	few	TGTGCCAGCAGCTTTAGCGTCTCGAACTACGAGCAGTACTTC	CASSFSVSNYEQYF
14	TRBV28	TRBD2	TRBJ2-3	few	TGTGCCAGCAAGACTAGCGGGGGGGCAGATACGCAGTATTTT	CASKTSGGADTQYF
13	TRBV6-5	-	TRBJ1-2	-	TGTGCCAGCACCCTCCCAGGGGCCAGGGGCTACACCTTC	CASTLPGARGYTF
16	TRBV2	TRBD2	TRBJ2-7	-	TGTGCCAGCAGTGAGACCAGGACTAGCGCCTCCTACGAGCAGTACTTC	CASSETRTSASYEQYF
17	TRBV5-6	TRBD1	TRBJ1-4	-	TGTGCCAGCAGCTCCACGGACAGGGGGCTTGCTAATGAAAAACTGTTTTTT	CASSSTDRGLANEKLFF
16	TRBV15	-	TRBJ2-1	-	TGTGCCACCAGCTCTCGAAGGGAGAATCCGGGGGATGAGCAGTTCTTC	CATSSRRENPGDEQFF
13	TRBV27	-	TRBJ2-5	-	TGTGCCAGCACCTCACACGCGGGGGAGACCCAGTACTTC	CASTSHAGETQYF
12	TRBV30	-	TRBJ2-1	-	TGTGCCTGGAGTCCCCACCTAGGTGAGCAGTTCTTC	CAWSPHLGEQFF
14	TRBV7-2	TRBD2	TRBJ2-1	-	TGTGCCAGCAGCTTTGGGACTAGGAACATTGAGCAGTTCTTC	CASSFGTRNIEQFF
15	TRBV5-4	TRBD2	TRBJ2-7	-	TGTGCCAGCAGCTTAACTAGCGGGCATTGGGATGAGCAGTACTTC	CASSLTSGHWDEQYF
16	TRBV2	TRBD2	TRBJ2-7	-	TGTGCCAGCTTTCGGGGGACTAGCGGTTTTTCCTACGAGCAGTACTTC	CASFRGTSGFSYEQYF
15	TRBV9	-	TRBJ2-1	-	TGTGCCAGCAGCGTAGACGGGAGAAATAACAATGAGCAGTTCTTC	CASSVDGRNNNEQFF
15	TRBV18	-	TRBJ2-2	-	TGTGCCAGCTCACCCCAGGAGGGATTCACCGGGGAGCTGTTTTTT	CASSPQEGFTGELFF
17	TRBV3-1/TRBV3-2	TRBD2	TRBJ2-4	-	TGTGCCAGCAGCCAAGAGAAGCGGGGGGGCCGGGAGAACATTCAGTACTTC	CASSQEKRGGRENIQYF
19	TRBV30	-	TRBJ1-5	-	TGTGCCTGGAGTGTACAGGTAGACAAGACCCCCGAGGGCAATCAGCCCCAGCATTTT	CAWSVQVDKTPEGNQPQHF
13	TRBV15	-	TRBJ2-1	-	TGTGCCACCAGCAGAGATCGATCCCGGGAGCAGTTCTTC	CATSRDRSREQFF
14	TRBV30	TRBD2	TRBJ2-5	-	TGTGCCTGGAGTCAGGGCGGGGGGCAAGAGACCCAGTACTTC	CAWSQGGGQETQYF
12	TRBV3-1/TRBV3-2	-	TRBJ2-1	-	TGTGCCAGCAGCCAAGTATACAATGAGCAGTTCTTC	CASSQVYNEQFF
16	TRBV18	-	TRBJ1-6	-	TGTGCCAGCTCCCAAACCCAACAGGGTGGGGATTCACCCCTCCACTTT	CASSQTQQGGDSPLHF
16	TRBV28	TRBD1	TRBJ1-4	-	TGTGCCAGCAGCCCGGCCCCTACACGGACAGGGGGAAAACTGTTTTTT	CASSPAPTRTGGKLFF
15	TRBV5-6	-	TRBJ2-5	-	TGTGCCAGCAGCTGGACAAGGAGCCCGCAAGAGACCCAGTACTTC	CASSWTRSPQETQYF
19	TRBV4-2	TRBD2	TRBJ2-3	-	TGTGCCAGCAGCCAAATTTCTAGCGGGAGGTCGAGGGGGACAGATACGCAGTATTTT	CASSQISSGRSRGTDTQYF
12	TRBV27	-	TRBJ2-5	-	TGTGCCAGCAGTTTAGCTAGAGAGACCCAGTACTTC	CASSLARETQYF
15	TRBV19	TRBD2	TRBJ2-7	-	TGTGCCAGTAGGAACTTAGCGGGAGTATCGGGCGAGCAGTACTTC	CASRNLAGVSGEQYF
15	TRBV7-3	-	TRBJ2-1	-	TGTGCCAGCAGCTGGGCCGGGTCATCGGGGAATGAGCAGTTCTTC	CASSWAGSSGNEQFF
12	TRBV14	TRBD1	TRBJ1-1	-	TGTGCCAGCAGCCAAAGCGACAGGGGAGCTTTCTTT	CASSQSDRGAFF
16	TRBV19	TRBD1	TRBJ1-1	-	TGTGCCAGTAGTACCCCCCTCAGGGGGCGGTACACTGAAGCTTTCTTT	CASSTPLRGRYTEAFF
15	TRBV30	TRBD1	TRBJ1-1	-	TGTGCCTGGAGCGGTCAGGGGGCGATCAGCACTGAAGCTTTCTTT	CAWSGQGAISTEAFF
14	TRBV6-5	TRBD1	TRBJ1-2	-	TGTGCCAGCTATAGAGGGGGCAATGACTATGGCTACACCTTC	CASYRGGNDYGYTF
15	TRBV5-1	TRBD1	TRBJ2-1	-	TGCGCCAGCAGCTTGGGACAGGGGATCTACAATGAGCAGTTCTTC	CASSLGQGIYNEQFF
14	TRBV10-2	-	TRBJ1-2	-	TGCGCCAGCAGTGAAGGGGCCCCTAACTATGGCTACACCTTC	CASSEGAPNYGYTF
13	TRBV6-5	-	TRBJ1-1	-	TGTGCCAGCAGTTACCGCAGGGGCACTGAAGCTTTCTTT	CASSYRRGTEAFF
19	TRBV19	TRBD1	TRBJ1-1	-	TGTGCCAGTACCGACCGTCGACAGGGACCCAGGGAAGGGAACACTGAAGCTTTCTTT	CASTDRRQGPREGNTEAFF
15	TRBV19	-	TRBJ1-1	once	TGTGCCAGTACCCCACAGGGTTACATGAACACTGAAGCTTTCTTT	CASTPQGYMNTEAFF
15	TRBV3-1/TRBV3-2	-	TRBJ2-2	-	TGTGCCAGCAGCCAAGGACTGGTCAACACCGGGGAGCTGTTTTTT	CASSQGLVNTGELFF
15	TRBV19	TRBD1	TRBJ1-2	-	TGTGCCAGTAGTGCCGAAGACCGACAGGGGGATGGCTACACCTTC	CASSAEDRQGDGYTF
16	TRBV27	TRBD1	TRBJ1-1	-	TGTGCCAGCAGTGGTCCGACAGGGCGTATGAACACTGAAGCTTTCTTT	CASSGPTGRMNTEAFF
13	TRBV28	TRBD1	TRBJ1-1	-	TGTGCCAGCAGTCCGGGACAGACGAGTGAAGCTTTCTTT	CASSPGQTSEAFF
13	TRBV7-2	-	TRBJ1-6	-	TGTGCCAGCAGCTCCCAGGGTAATTCACCCCTCCACTTT	CASSSQGNSPLHF
20	TRBV27	TRBD2	TRBJ2-1	-	TGTGCCAGCAGTTCCGTTTTATGGAGCGGGGGGGGTACCTCCTACAATGAGCAGTTCTTC	CASSSVLWSGGGTSYNEQFF
14	TRBV24-1	TRBD1	TRBJ1-5	-	TGTGCCACCGCGCCAGGGGGTGGGAATCAGCCCCAGCATTTT	CATAPGGGNQPQHF
15	TRBV5-4	TRBD1	TRBJ1-2	-	TGTGCCAGCAGCTTTGGCAGGGGGCCTGGCTATGGCTACACCTTC	CASSFGRGPGYGYTF